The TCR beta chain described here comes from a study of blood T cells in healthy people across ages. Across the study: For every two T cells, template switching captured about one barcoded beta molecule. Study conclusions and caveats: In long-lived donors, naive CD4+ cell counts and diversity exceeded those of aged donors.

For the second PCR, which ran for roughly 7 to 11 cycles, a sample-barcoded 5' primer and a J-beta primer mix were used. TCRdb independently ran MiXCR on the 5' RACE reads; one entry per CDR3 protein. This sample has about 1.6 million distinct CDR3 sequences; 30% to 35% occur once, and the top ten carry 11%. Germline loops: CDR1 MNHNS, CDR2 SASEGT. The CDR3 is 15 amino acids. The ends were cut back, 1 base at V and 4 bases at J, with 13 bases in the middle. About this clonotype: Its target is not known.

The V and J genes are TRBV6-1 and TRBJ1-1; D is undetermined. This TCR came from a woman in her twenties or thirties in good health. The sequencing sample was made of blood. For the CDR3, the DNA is TGTGCCAGCAGTGAAGGGGCAGGATTAACCACTGAAGCTTTCTTT. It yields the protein CASSEGAGLTTEAFF.